The clone carrying this TCR beta chain was seen only a few times. The antigen remains undetermined. One end of the junction varies from germline; a read error may be responsible. These data are taken from a study of cytomegalovirus exposure and HLA in healthy donors. The CDR3 loop spans 15 amino acids. CDR1 and CDR2 from the germline V gene are SSHAT and FNYEAQ (reference sequence). Study observations and caveats: With later analysis, a missense DCLRE1C variant became linked to TCR beta V- and J-gene trimming. Previous analysis showed most TCR beta V segments were productive about 87% or about 30% of the time. HLA alleles showed associations with 16,951 TCR beta sequences in a later analysis, at a 0.05 false discovery rate.

The primer mix had 60 Vbeta and 13 Jbeta primers. Sequencing was performed with immunoSEQ multiplex PCR; in TCRdb, only in-frame clones are kept and a portion is missing. This table has about 120,000 clones, just under 70% appearing once. The receptor was derived from a man aged 25 to 40 in good health and CMV-seropositive. Sequenced input: PBMCs. V and J are TRBV7-7 and TRBJ1-1; 10 nucleotides line up with TRBD1. The CDR3 DNA reads TGTGCTAGCAGCTTAGTAACCGGGACAGGGGCCGAAGCTTTCTTT. The encoded protein is CASSLVTGTGAEAFF.